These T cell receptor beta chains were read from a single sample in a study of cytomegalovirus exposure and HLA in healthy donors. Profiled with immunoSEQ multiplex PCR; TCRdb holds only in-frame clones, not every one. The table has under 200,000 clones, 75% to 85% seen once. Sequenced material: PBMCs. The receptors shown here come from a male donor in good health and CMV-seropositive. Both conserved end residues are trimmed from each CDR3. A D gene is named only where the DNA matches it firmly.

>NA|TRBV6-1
ASSENIRAEQF
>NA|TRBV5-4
ASSTKGEGEKLF
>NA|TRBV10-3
AIRGGLNQPQH
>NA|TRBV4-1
ASSQAGPGGYGYT
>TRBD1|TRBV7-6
ASSSLGGSTNTGELF
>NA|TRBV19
ASRPGGEKLF
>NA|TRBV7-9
ATRQGIQETQY
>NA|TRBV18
ASSPVVANTEAF
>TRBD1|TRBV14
ASSLGTGHYEQY
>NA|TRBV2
ASSEALSTGGASNEKLF
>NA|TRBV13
ASSPGGSENEKLF
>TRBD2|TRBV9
ASSVDSGANNEQF
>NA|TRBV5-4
ASSLDGETQY
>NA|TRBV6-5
ASSAPNRGEAF
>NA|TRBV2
ASSGAGGNTEAF
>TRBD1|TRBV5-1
ASSRAGQGILGGELF
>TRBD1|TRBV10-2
ASSESWGTGRNGYT
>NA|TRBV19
ASSITIASTDTQY
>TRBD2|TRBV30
AWGLAGDADTQY
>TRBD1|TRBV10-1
ASRGQSYEQY
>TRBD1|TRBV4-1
ASSSGQGRYEQY